This TCR beta chain was obtained from a study of T cell repertoires in cytomegalovirus infection. Study details: CMV epitopes in the study were HLA-C-restricted (recently identified) and HLA-B-restricted (well studied). Public TCR beta signatures marked donors with CMV infection and the matching HLA.

TCRdb re-analysed the reads in MiXCR, keeping a single row per CDR3 protein. The sample has about 830,000 distinct CDR3 sequences; less than 35% are singletons. The CDR3 runs to 17 residues. Germline CDR1 is MGHRA and CDR2 is YSYEKL. The J segment lost 2 bases and the V segment lost 2 bases, leaving 10 bases of the junction unmatched. Worth noting for this clonotype: No antigen is known for it.

General study results and limits: What dominated the ex vivo response were HLA-C-restricted CMV-specific TCR beta clonotypes. People with CMV and the relevant HLA were identified by cumulative public TCR beta family frequency.

This sequence originates from a human donor in good health (CMV status not recorded). Some clones in this sample may be carry-over from other donors' samples. This specimen consisted of cultured CD8+ T cells from PBMCs, obtained from culture after CMV antigen stimulation. This chain links TRBV4-1 with TRBJ2-7; TRBD1 matches 9 bases. The CDR3 coding sequence is TGCGCCAGCAGCCAATTTACAGGGGGCGTAGCGCCCTACGAGCAGTACTTC. This translates into CASSQFTGGVAPYEQYF.